These 17 T cell receptor beta chains share one sample of origin, sequenced in a study of identical twins. TCRdb re-analysed the 5' RACE reads in MiXCR, keeping a single row per CDR3 protein. The data hold some 1,700,000 distinct CDR3 sequences, with 32% observed a single time. Sequencing used cord blood. Receptors were obtained from a newborn girl in good health.

In its sample, this clonotype was seen a few times. The rearrangement links TRBV5-1 to TRBJ2-5; no definite D call. The CDR3 is 16 residues long. Germline V CDR1 and CDR2: SGHRS, YFSETQ. V was clipped by 0 bases and J by 1 base, with 13 bases between them. The CDR3 protein is CASSLASRAFQETQYF. CDR3 sequence (DNA): TGCGCCAGCAGCTTGGCCAGTAGGGCCTTCCAAGAGACCCAGTACTTC.

This clonotype has more than one count but fewer than ten. The V gene is TRBV28, the J gene TRBJ2-3; no definite D call. Germline V CDR1 and CDR2: MDHEN, SYDVKM. The CDR3 runs to 12 residues. Trimming removed 8 bases from V and 0 bases from J, with 6 bases in between. The CDR3 reads CASYSSTDTQYF. The CDR3 DNA is TGTGCCAGCTATTCCAGCACAGATACGCAGTATTTT.

CDR3 sequence: CASSYSGGNTYNEQFF. The CDR3 DNA reads TGTGCCAGCAGCTACAGCGGGGGGAATACCTACAATGAGCAGTTCTTC. The chain is built from TRBV7-2 and TRBJ2-1, with 9 bases identical to TRBD2. The CDR3 sequence is 16 residues long. CDR1 and CDR2 from the germline V gene are SGHTA and FQGNSA. V lost 4 bases to trimming and J lost 2 bases; unmatched junction nucleotides: 6.

CDR3 residues: CAISGGFPGLVHREQYF. The CDR3, as DNA: TGTGCCATCAGTGGGGGTTTCCCGGGACTTGTCCATCGCGAGCAGTACTTC. The chain combines TRBV10-3 with TRBJ2-5, with D maybe TRBD2 (6 bases). The tail of the sequence fits TRBJ2-7 better, so the J call may be wrong. The V gene's germline CDR1 is ENHRY and CDR2 SYGVKD. The CDR3 is 17 amino acids.

In this sample, this clonotype turned up a few times. The genes are TRBV7-2 and TRBJ2-5; D might be TRBD2 (5 bases). V was shortened by 2 bases and J by 11 bases, with 18 bases between the two germline ends. The CDR3 has 14 residues. Looked up from germline, CDR1 is SGHTA and CDR2 is FQGNSA. The CDR3 reads CASSLYGEYNEQYF. As DNA, the CDR3 is TGTGCCAGCAGCTTATACGGGGAGTACAATGAGCAGTACTTC.

The chain uses TRBV29-1 and TRBJ2-5; D uncertain. The CDR3 loop spans 15 amino acids. V dropped 0 bases and J dropped 0 bases, with 11 bases sitting between them. Germline V gives CDR1 SQVTM, CDR2 ANQGSEA. The CDR3: CSVEDPEAYQETQYF. The CDR3 nucleotides read TGCAGCGTTGAAGATCCAGAGGCTTACCAAGAGACCCAGTACTTC.

This clonotype was observed a single time. The chain carries TRBV6-1 and TRBJ2-1; 9 bases line up with TRBD1. The J segment lost 10 bases and the V segment lost 6 bases, leaving 25 bases of the junction unmatched. Looked up from germline, CDR1 is MNHNS and CDR2 is SASEGT. The CDR3 is 19 amino acids. CDR3 amino acids: CASRKFYGPGQGIGDEQFF. The CDR3 nucleotides are TGTGCCAGCAGAAAGTTTTACGGACCGGGACAGGGAATAGGCGACGAGCAGTTCTTC.

The V and J genes are TRBV4-1 and TRBJ2-1; possible D gene TRBD2, 6 bases. This CDR3 region has 14 residues. From germline, CDR1 is MGHRA and CDR2 YSYEKL. V dropped 1 base and J dropped 3 bases, with 7 bases sitting between them. For the CDR3, the DNA is TGCGCCAGCAGCCAAGCGGGAGTCTACAATGAGCAGTTCTTC. As protein: CASSQAGVYNEQFF.

This clonotype was counted only a few times. This chain uses TRBV20-1 with TRBJ1-5; D possibly corresponds to TRBD1 (5 bases). The V gene lost 3 bases and the J gene lost 4 bases, with 16 bases spanning the gap. CDR3 length equals 15 residues. From germline, CDR1 is DFQATT and CDR2 SNEGSKA (reference sequence). This CDR3 reads CSASEPGRANQPQHF. CDR3 DNA sequence: TGCAGTGCTAGTGAGCCAGGGAGGGCAAATCAGCCCCAGCATTTT.

This clonotype was found a few times. The chain has TRBV27 and TRBJ2-1; TRBD2 is a possible D gene (5 bases). Per germline, CDR1 MNHEY and CDR2 SMNVEV (reference sequence). This CDR3 region has 12 residues. V was trimmed by 7 bases and J by 8 bases, leaving 12 bases between them. The CDR3, as DNA: TGTGCCAGCACCGGGATAGACCATGAGCAGTTCTTC. Protein product: CASTGIDHEQFF.

The gene calls are TRBV2 and TRBJ1-5; TRBD1 matches at 11 bases. V gave up 5 bases and J gave up 0 bases; unmatched junction bases: 12. There are 19 residues in the CDR3. The V gene's germline CDR1 is SNHLY and CDR2 FYNNEI. The CDR3 spells CASSQKGGTGGNSNQPQHF. Written as DNA, the CDR3 is TGTGCCAGCAGTCAAAAGGGAGGGACAGGGGGAAATAGCAATCAGCCCCAGCATTTT.

This clonotype was seen once. The gene calls are TRBV18 and TRBJ1-4; a possible D gene is TRBD1 (6 bases). V lost 5 bases, J lost 8 bases, and 18 bases lay in between. In germline, CDR1 is KGHSH, CDR2 LQKENI. The CDR3 is 15 residues long. CDR3 region: CASSTLDSFGEKLFF. The CDR3 DNA reads TGTGCCAGCTCAACCCTGGACAGCTTTGGGGAAAAACTGTTTTTT.

For this clonotype: A clone one base away is much larger, so this may be a read error. The chain couples TRBV27 to TRBJ2-5; D uncertain. The J call is in doubt because the DNA end fits TRBJ2-1 better. The CDR3 has 13 residues. Germline assignment: CDR1 MNHEY and CDR2 SMNVEV (reference sequence). The CDR3 loop reads CASSSRVQETQFF. For the CDR3, the DNA is TGTGCCAGCAGTTCCCGGGTACAAGAGACCCAGTTCTTC.

The chain uses TRBV6-6 and TRBJ2-1; D perhaps matches TRBD2 (5 bases). The germline V and J ends were trimmed by 6 bases and 0 bases, with 18 bases remaining between them. This CDR3 spans 17 amino acids. Germline CDR1 and CDR2: MNHNY and SVGAGI (reference sequence). The CDR3 DNA is TGTGCCAGCAGCTCGGAACCCGAGGGCAGCTCCTACAATGAGCAGTTCTTC. It translates to CASSSEPEGSSYNEQFF.

This clonotype showed up just a few times. This chain connects TRBV20-1 to TRBJ1-2; TRBD1 is a possible D gene (5 bases). V dropped 1 base and J dropped 4 bases, with 13 bases sitting between them. Germline assignment: CDR1 DFQATT and CDR2 SNEGSKA (reference sequence). The CDR3 sequence is 14 residues long. CDR3 in amino acids: CSARALDRPYGYTF. The CDR3 bases are TGCAGTGCTAGAGCCCTAGACAGACCCTATGGCTACACCTTC.

The rearrangement uses TRBV28 and TRBJ2-3, with D tentatively TRBD2 (5 bases). Germline loops: CDR1 MDHEN, CDR2 SYDVKM. Trimming pared 4 bases from V and 4 bases from J, leaving 9 bases between. The CDR3 extends over 13 amino acids. CDR3: CASSSGWPDTQYF. As DNA, the CDR3 is TGTGCCAGCAGTTCGGGATGGCCAGATACGCAGTATTTT.

The rearrangement links TRBV5-6 to TRBJ1-5; the D gene is possibly TRBD1 (5 bases). This CDR3 comprises 14 residues. In germline, CDR1 is SGHDT, CDR2 YYEEEE. The ends were cut back, 6 bases at V and 3 bases at J, with 13 bases in the middle. The CDR3 reads CASTRSGDNQPQHF. DNA of the CDR3: TGTGCCAGCACCCGATCGGGGGACAATCAGCCCCAGCATTTT.